Given below is one T cell receptor beta chain in context. Antigen unknown. These data are taken from a study of cytomegalovirus exposure and HLA in healthy donors. Study-level findings and limits: The HLA-A and HLA-B alleles of most subjects were reportedly predicted accurately from TCR beta sequences. Later analysis showed TCR association rates varying by HLA locus, highest for DRB1 and lowest for HLA-C. Reports credit the classifier with highly specific, highly sensitive diagnosis of cytomegalovirus status. Altogether, more than 150 TCR beta chains were recorded as cytomegalovirus-associated.

13 Jbeta primers and 60 Vbeta primers were used for the PCR. TCRdb's table, derived via immunoSEQ multiplex PCR, lists solely in-frame clones and lacks some. Of some 150,000 clones listed, around 79% are singletons. Germline V gene data show CDR1 as KGHSH and CDR2 as LQKENI. The CDR3 has 14 residues. The ends lost 4 bases at V and 1 base at J; junction bases unmatched: 4. The gene calls are TRBV18 and TRBJ2-7, with 7 bases aligning to TRBD2. The receptor was isolated from a woman between 40 and 55 years old in good health and CMV-seropositive. Sequenced sample: PBMCs. CDR3 protein: CASSLTSESYEQYF. The DNA for the CDR3 is TGTGCCAGCTCACTAACTAGCGAGTCCTACGAGCAGTACTTC. The complete variable domain, with remaining parts taken from reference TRBV18 and TRBJ2-7, reads NAGVMQNPRHLVRRRGQEARLRCSPMKGHSHVYWYRQLPEEGLKFMVYLQKENIIDESGMPKERFSAEFPKEGPSILRIQQVVRGDSAAYFCASSLTSESYEQYFGPGTRLTVT.